This T cell receptor beta chain was profiled in a study of blood T cell repertoires in COVID-19. The CDR3 extends over 17 amino acids. The data were produced by immunoSEQ multiplex PCR, yet TCRdb's version contains in-frame clones alone and is incomplete. Found here are around 56,000 clones, roughly 80% of them singletons; the top ten hold less than 20%. Source material: peripheral blood. The clonotype was recovered from a woman in her forties or fifties with active or convalescent COVID-19. The genes are TRBV21-1 and TRBJ1-5; the D call TRBD1 from the table was never checked on the DNA. TRBV21-1 represents a pseudogene. CDR3 DNA: TGTGCCAGCAGCACCCAGGGTCGACGGTCTCCTATTCAGCCCCAGCATTTT. Its protein is CASSTQGRRSPIQPQHF.